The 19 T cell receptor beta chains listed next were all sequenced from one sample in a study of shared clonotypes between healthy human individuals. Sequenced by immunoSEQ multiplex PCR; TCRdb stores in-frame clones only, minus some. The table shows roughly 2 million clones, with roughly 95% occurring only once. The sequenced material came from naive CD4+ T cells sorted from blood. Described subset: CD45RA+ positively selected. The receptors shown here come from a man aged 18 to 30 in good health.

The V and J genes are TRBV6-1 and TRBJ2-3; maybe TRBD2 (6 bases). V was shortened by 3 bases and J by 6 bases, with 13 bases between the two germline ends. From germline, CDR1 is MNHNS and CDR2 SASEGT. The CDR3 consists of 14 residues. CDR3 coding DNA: TGTGCCAGCAGTGAGAGGGCGGAGGGGGATACGCAGTATTTT. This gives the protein CASSERAEGDTQYF.

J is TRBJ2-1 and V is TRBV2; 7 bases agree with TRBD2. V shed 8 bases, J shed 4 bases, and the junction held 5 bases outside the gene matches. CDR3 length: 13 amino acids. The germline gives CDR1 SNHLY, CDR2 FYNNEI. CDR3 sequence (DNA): TGTGCCAGCGGGTCTAGCGGTTACAATGAGCAGTTCTTC. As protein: CASGSSGYNEQFF.

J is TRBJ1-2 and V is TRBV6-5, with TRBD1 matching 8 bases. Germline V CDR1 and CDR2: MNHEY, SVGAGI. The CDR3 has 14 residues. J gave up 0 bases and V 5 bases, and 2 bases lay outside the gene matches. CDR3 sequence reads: CASSPQGANYGYTF. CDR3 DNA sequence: TGTGCCAGCAGTCCACAGGGGGCTAACTATGGCTACACCTTC.

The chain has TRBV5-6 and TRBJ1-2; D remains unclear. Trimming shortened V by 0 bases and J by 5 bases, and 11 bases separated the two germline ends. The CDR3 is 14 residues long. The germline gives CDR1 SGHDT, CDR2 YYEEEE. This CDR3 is CASSLAGEWYGYTF. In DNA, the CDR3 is TGTGCCAGCAGCTTGGCGGGAGAATGGTATGGCTACACCTTC.

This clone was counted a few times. CDR3 region: CASSVDASYGYTF. DNA for the CDR3: TGTGCCAGCAGCGTAGATGCCAGCTATGGCTACACCTTC. The rearrangement uses TRBV9 and TRBJ1-2; no firm D call. Germline V gene lookup returns CDR1 SGDLS and CDR2 YYNGEE. The CDR3 extends over 13 amino acids. Trimming took off 0 bases at V and 4 bases at J, with 7 bases between the two ends.

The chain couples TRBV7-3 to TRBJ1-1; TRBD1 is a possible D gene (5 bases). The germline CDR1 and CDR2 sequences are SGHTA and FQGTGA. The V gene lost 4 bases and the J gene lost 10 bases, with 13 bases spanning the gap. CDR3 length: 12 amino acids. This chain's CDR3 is CASSYGTGGAFF. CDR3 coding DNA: TGTGCCAGCAGCTATGGAACGGGGGGAGCTTTCTTT.

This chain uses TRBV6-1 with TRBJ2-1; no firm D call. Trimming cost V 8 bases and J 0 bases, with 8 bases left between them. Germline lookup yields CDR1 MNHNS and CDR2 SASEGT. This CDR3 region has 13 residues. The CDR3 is CASCLSSYNEQFF. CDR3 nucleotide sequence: TGTGCCAGCTGTCTAAGCTCCTACAATGAGCAGTTCTTC.

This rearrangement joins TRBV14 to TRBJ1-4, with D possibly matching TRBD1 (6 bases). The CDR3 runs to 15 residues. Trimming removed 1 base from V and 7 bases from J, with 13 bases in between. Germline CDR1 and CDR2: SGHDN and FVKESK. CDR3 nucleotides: TGTGCCAGCAGCCAAGTTGGGGGCGTGAGTGAAAAACTGTTTTTT. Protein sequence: CASSQVGGVSEKLFF.

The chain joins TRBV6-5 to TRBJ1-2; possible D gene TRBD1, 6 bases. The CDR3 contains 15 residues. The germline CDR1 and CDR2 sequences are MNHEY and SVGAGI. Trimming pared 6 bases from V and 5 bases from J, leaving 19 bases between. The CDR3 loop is CASSPTGTILYGYTF. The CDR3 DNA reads TGTGCCAGCAGCCCAACAGGGACCATCCTTTATGGCTACACCTTC.

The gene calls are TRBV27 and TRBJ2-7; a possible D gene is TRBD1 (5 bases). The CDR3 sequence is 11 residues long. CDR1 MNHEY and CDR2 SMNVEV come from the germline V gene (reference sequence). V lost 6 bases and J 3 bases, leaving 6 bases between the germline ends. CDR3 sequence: CASRQGYEQYF. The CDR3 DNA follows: TGTGCCAGCAGGCAGGGCTACGAGCAGTACTTC.

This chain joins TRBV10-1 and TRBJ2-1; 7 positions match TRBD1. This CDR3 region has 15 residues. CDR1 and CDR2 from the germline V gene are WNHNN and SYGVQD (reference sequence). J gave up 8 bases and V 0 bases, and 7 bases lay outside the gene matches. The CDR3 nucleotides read TGCGCCAGCAGTGAGTCGAGGGGGCGATCTCATGAGCAGTTCTTC. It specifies CASSESRGRSHEQFF.

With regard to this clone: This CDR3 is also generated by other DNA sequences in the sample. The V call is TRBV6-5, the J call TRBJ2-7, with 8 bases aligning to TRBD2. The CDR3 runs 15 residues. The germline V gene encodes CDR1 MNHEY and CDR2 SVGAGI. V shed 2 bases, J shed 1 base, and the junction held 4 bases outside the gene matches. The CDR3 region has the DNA TGTGCCAGCAGTTACGTCGGGGGGGGTTCCTACGAGCAGTACTTC. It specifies CASSYVGGGSYEQYF.

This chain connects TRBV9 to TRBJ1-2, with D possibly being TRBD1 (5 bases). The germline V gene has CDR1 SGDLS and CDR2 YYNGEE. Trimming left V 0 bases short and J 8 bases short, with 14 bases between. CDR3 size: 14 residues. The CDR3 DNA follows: TGTGCCAGCAGCGTAGGGCAGGGTAGGTTCGGCTACACCTTC. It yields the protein CASSVGQGRFGYTF.

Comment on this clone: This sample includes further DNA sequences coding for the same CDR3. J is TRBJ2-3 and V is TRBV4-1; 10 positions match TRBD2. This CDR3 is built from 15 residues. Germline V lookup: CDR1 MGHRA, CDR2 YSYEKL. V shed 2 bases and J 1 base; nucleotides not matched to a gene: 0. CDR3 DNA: TGCGCCAGCAGCCAACTAGCGGGAGGCACAGATACGCAGTATTTT. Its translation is CASSQLAGGTDTQYF.

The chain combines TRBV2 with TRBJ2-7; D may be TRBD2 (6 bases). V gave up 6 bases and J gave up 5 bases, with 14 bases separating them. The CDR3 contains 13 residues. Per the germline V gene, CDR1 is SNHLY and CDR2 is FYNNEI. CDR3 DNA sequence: TGTGCCAGCAGAGTTACGGGAGTTGACGAGCAGTACTTC. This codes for CASRVTGVDEQYF.

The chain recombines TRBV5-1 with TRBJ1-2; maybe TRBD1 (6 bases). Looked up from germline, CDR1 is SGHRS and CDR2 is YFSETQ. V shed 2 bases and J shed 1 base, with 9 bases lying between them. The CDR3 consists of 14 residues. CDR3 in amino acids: CASSFPDSNYGYTF. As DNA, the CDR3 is TGCGCCAGCAGCTTCCCGGACAGTAACTATGGCTACACCTTC.

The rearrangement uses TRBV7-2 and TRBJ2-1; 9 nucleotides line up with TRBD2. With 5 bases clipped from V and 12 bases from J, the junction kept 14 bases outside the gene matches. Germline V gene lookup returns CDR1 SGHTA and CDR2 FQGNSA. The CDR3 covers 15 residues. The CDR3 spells CASSTGGASGNRQFF. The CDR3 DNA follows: TGTGCCAGCAGCACCGGCGGGGCTAGCGGGAACCGGCAGTTCTTC.

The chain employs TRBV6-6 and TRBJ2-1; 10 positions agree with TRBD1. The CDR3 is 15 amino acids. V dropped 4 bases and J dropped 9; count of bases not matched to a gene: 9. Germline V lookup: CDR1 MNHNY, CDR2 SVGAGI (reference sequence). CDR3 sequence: CASSFDRGRDGEQFF. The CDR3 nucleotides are TGTGCCAGCAGTTTCGACAGGGGGCGAGACGGTGAGCAGTTCTTC.

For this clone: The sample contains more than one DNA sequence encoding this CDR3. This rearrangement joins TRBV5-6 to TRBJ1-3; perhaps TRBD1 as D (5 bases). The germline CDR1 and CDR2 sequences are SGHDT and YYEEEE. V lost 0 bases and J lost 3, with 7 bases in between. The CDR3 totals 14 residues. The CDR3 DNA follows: TGTGCCAGCAGCTTGGGGACAAGTGGAAACACCATATATTTT. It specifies CASSLGTSGNTIYF.